The 6 T cell receptor delta chains listed next were all sequenced from one sample in a study of gamma-delta chains in newborns, infants, children. TCRdb made new clone calls on the reads using CATT. The sample includes 1,300 to 1,500 delta-chain clones, roughly 1.1% of them seen just once. The sample consisted of blood. These receptors came from a child in good health.

On this clone: TCRdb lists the protein of a much larger clone for this DNA, which differs at residue 5, so this is likely a read error; the protein given here is translated from the DNA itself. The CDR3 DNA sequence: TGTGCCTGTGACGCCCTGATACTGGGGGCGTACACCGATAAACTCATCTTT. Its protein product is CACDALILGAYTDKLIF. This chain connects TRDV2 to TRDJ1, with TRDD3 matching 8 bases. Germline lookup yields CDR1 GEAIGNYY and CDR2 EKD. V was pared by 3 bases and J by 0 bases, with 11 bases of the junction left unmatched. The CDR3 consists of 17 residues.

In regard to this clone: A much bigger clone sits one base away, suggesting this may be a read error. The DNA for the CDR3 is TGTGCTCTTGGGGAACCTTGGGCTCCTACAGTTCAGGCCGTACTGGGGGATAAGAATAAACTCACCTTT. As protein: CALGEPWAPTVQAVLGDKNKLTF. This chain connects TRDV1 to TRDJ1, with 11 positions matching TRDD3. The CDR3 totals 23 residues. The germline gives CDR1 TSWWSYY, CDR2 QGS.

With respect to this clone: The translation of this DNA and the TCRdb protein of a much larger clone differ at residue 6, probably owing to a read error; the protein shown here is translated from the DNA. The chain has TRDV1 and TRDJ1; D is ambiguous. The V end lost 1 base, the J end lost 2 bases, and 14 bases lay between the germline ends. The length of the CDR3 is 16 residues. The germline CDR1 and CDR2 sequences are TSWWSYY and QGS. In DNA form, the CDR3 reads TGTGCTCTTGGGGAACCGAAGGCTCCCCTGACCGATAAACTCATCTTT. Translating it yields CALGEPKAPLTDKLIF.

The chain uses TRDV2 and TRDJ1, with 9 bases lining up with TRDD3. Germline CDR1 reads GEAIGNYY; CDR2 reads EKD. Trimming cost V 3 bases and J 3 bases; bases outside gene matches: 19. The CDR3 is 19 residues long. The CDR3 DNA sequence: TGTGCCTGTGACTCATCTCTACTGGGGGACCCCGAAATCGCCGATAAACTCATCTTT. Translating it yields CACDSSLLGDPEIADKLIF.

Points on this clone: With a far larger clone one base away, a read error is the likely cause. The chain links TRDV2 to TRDJ1; 8 bases map to TRDD2. CDR1 and CDR2 from the germline V gene are GEAIGNYY and EKD. CDR3 size: 23 residues. CDR3: CACDILSSYEVEDTRGAADKPIF. In nucleotides, the CDR3 is TGTGCCTGTGACATCTTGTCTTCCTACGAAGTGGAGGATACTAGGGGGGCAGCCGATAAACCCATCTTT.

This clone was observed a handful of times. This chain joins TRDV2 and TRDJ1; 13 nucleotides align to TRDD3. CDR3 size: 17 residues. Germline assignment: CDR1 GEAIGNYY and CDR2 EKD. The V segment lost 4 bases and the J segment 0 bases; nucleotides outside the gene matches: 7. CDR3: CACDPVLGDTNTDKLIF. CDR3 nucleotides: TGTGCCTGTGATCCCGTACTGGGGGATACGAACACCGATAAACTCATCTTT.